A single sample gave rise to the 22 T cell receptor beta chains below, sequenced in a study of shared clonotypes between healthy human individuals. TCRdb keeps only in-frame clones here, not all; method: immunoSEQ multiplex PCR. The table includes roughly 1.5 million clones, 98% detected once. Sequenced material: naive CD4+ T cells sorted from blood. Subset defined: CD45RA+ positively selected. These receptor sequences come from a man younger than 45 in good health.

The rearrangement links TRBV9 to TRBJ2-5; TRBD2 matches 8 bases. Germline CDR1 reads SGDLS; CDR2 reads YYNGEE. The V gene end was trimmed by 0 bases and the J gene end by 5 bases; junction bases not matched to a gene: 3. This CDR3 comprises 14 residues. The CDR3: CASSVGTSLETQYF. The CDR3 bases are TGTGCCAGCAGCGTAGGGACTAGCCTCGAGACCCAGTACTTC. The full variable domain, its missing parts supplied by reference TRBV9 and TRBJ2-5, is DSGVTQTPKHLITATGQRVTLRCSPRSGDLSVYWYQQSLDQGLQFLIQYYNGEERAKGNILERFSAQQFPDLHSELNLSSLELGDSALYFCASSVGTSLETQYFGPGTRLLVL.

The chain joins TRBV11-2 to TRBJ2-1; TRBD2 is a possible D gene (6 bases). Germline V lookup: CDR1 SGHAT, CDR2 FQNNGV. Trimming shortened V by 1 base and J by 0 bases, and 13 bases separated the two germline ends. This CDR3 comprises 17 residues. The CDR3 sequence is CASSLVGGMSSYNEQFF. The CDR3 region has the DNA TGTGCCAGCAGCTTAGTGGGCGGGATGAGCTCCTACAATGAGCAGTTCTTC. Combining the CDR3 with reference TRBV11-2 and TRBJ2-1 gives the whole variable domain EAGVAQSPRYKIIEKRQSVAFWCNPISGHATLYWYQQILGQGPKLLIQFQNNGVVDDSQLPKDRFSAERLKGVDSTLKIQPAKLEDSAVYLCASSLVGGMSSYNEQFFGPGTRLTVL.

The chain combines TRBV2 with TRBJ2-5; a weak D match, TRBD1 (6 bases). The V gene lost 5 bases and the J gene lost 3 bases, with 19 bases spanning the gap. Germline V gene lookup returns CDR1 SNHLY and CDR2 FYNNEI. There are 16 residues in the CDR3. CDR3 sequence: CASSLRTDEYKETQYF. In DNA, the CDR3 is TGTGCCAGCAGTTTACGGACAGACGAATACAAAGAGACCCAGTACTTC. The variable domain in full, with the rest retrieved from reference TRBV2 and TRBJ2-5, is EPEVTQTPSHQVTQMGQEVILRCVPISNHLYFYWYRQILGQKVEFLVSFYNNEISEKSEIFDDQFSVERPDGSNFTLKIRSTKLEDSAMYFCASSLRTDEYKETQYFGPGTRLLVL.

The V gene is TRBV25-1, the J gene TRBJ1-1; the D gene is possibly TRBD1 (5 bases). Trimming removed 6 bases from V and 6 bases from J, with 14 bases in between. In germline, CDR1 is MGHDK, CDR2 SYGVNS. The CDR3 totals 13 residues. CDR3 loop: CASSHTRVAEAFF. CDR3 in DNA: TGTGCCAGCAGCCACACCAGGGTGGCTGAAGCTTTCTTT.

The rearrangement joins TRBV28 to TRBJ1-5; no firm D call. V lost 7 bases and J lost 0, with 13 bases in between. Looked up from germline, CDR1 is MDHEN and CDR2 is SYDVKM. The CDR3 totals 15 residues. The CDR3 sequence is CASKSGLYSNQPQHF. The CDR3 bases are TGTGCCAGCAAAAGTGGGCTTTATAGCAATCAGCCCCAGCATTTT.

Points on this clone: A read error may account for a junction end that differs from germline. CDR3 amino acids: CASSRSGVGGSPHNEQFF. The CDR3 coding sequence is TGTGCTAGCAGCCGGAGCGGGGTTGGCGGGAGTCCCCACAATGAGCAGTTCTTC. V and J are TRBV7-7 and TRBJ2-1, with 7 bases lining up with TRBD2. CDR1 SSHAT and CDR2 FNYEAQ come from the germline V gene (reference sequence). The CDR3 contains 18 residues.

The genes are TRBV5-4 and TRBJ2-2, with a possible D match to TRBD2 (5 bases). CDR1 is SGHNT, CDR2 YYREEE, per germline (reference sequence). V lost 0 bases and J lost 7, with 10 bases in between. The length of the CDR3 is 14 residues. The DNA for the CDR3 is TGTGCCAGCAGCTTGGCCCGAGGGCTCGGGGAGCTGTTTTTT. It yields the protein CASSLARGLGELFF.

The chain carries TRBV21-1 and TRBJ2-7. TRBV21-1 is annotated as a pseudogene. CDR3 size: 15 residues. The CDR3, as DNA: TGTGCCAGCAGCCTCCGGCGAGTCTTCAAATACGAGCAGTACTTC. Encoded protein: CASSLRRVFKYEQYF.

As DNA, the CDR3 is TGTGCCAGCAGCTTAGACTTAGCGGGAGGGGTAGAGACCCAGTACTTC. Amino acids: CASSLDLAGGVETQYF. The V call is TRBV7-6, the J call TRBJ2-5; TRBD2 agrees at 11 bases. This CDR3 is built from 16 residues. Germline CDR1 and CDR2: SGHVS and FNYEAQ. The J segment lost 4 bases and the V segment lost 1 base, leaving 5 bases of the junction unmatched.

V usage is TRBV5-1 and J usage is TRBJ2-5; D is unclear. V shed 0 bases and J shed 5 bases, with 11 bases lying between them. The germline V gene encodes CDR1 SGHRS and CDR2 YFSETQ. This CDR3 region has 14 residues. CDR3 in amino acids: CASSLARVTETQYF. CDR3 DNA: TGCGCCAGCAGCTTGGCAAGGGTAACGGAGACCCAGTACTTC.

The CDR3 is CASSLEALGRTFF. The CDR3 region has the DNA TGTGCCAGCAGCTTGGAGGCATTGGGTCGAACTTTCTTT. The chain joins TRBV11-2 to TRBJ1-1; D is unresolved. Trimming took 3 bases from V and 12 from J, leaving 17 bases between them. The CDR3 is 13 amino acids. Germline-derived CDR1 and CDR2 are SGHAT and FQNNGV.

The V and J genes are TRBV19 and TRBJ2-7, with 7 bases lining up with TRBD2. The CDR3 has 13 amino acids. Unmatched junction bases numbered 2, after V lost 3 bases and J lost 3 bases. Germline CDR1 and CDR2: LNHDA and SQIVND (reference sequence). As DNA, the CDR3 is TGTGCCAGTAGTATGGGACTACGCTACGAGCAGTACTTC. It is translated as CASSMGLRYEQYF.

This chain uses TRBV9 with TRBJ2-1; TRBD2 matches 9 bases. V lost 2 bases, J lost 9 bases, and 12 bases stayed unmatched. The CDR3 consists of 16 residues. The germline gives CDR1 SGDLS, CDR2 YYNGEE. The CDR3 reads CASSVGGRAASSEQFF. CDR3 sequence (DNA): TGTGCCAGCAGCGTCGGCGGGAGGGCCGCCTCATCTGAGCAGTTCTTC. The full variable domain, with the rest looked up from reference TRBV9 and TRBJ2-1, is DSGVTQTPKHLITATGQRVTLRCSPRSGDLSVYWYQQSLDQGLQFLIQYYNGEERAKGNILERFSAQQFPDLHSELNLSSLELGDSALYFCASSVGGRAASSEQFFGPGTRLTVL.

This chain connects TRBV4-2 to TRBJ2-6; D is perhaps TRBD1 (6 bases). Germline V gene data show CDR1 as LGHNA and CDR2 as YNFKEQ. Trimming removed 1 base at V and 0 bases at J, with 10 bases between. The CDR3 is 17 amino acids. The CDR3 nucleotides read TGTGCCAGCAGCCAAGCAGGGACACTCTCTGGGGCCAACGTCCTGACTTTC. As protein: CASSQAGTLSGANVLTF.

The CDR3, as DNA: TGTGCCAGCAGTGTCCCCGGGACAGGGTGGGATCAGTACTTC. It is translated as CASSVPGTGWDQYF. This chain connects TRBV28 to TRBJ2-7; 9 bases line up with TRBD1. Germline CDR1 is MDHEN and CDR2 is SYDVKM. This CDR3 spans 14 amino acids. The V segment lost 5 bases and the J segment 10 bases; nucleotides outside the gene matches: 12.

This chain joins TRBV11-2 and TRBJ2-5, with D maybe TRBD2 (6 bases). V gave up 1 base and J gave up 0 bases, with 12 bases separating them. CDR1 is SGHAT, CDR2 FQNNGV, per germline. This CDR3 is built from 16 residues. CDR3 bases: TGTGCCAGCAGCTTAGCCTCCCTAGCGTACCAAGAGACCCAGTACTTC. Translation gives CASSLASLAYQETQYF.

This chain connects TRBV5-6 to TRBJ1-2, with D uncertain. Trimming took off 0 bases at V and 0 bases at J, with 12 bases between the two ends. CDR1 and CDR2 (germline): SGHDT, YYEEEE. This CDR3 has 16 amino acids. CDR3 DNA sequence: TGTGCCAGCAGCTTGGGTGCAGCTCTAGCTAACTATGGCTACACCTTC. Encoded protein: CASSLGAALANYGYTF.

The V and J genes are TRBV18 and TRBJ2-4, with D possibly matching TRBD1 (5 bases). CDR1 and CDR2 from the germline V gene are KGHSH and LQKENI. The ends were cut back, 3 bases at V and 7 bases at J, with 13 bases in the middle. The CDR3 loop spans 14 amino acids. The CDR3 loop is CASSPPGSGNIQYF. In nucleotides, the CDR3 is TGTGCCAGCTCACCCCCAGGGTCAGGGAACATTCAGTACTTC.

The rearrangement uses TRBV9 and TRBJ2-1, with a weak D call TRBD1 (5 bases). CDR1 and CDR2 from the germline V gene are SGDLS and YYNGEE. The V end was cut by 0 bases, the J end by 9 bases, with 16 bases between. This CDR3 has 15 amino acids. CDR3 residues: CASSVGLLTDGEQFF. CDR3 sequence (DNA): TGTGCCAGCAGCGTAGGTTTGTTGACAGATGGTGAGCAGTTCTTC.

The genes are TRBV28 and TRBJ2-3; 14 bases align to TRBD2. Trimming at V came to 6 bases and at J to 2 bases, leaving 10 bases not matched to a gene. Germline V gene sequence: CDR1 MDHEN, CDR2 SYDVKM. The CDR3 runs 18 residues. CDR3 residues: CASRGVGLAGVLTDTQYF. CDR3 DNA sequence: TGTGCCAGCAGGGGTGTGGGACTAGCGGGAGTGCTCACAGATACGCAGTATTTT.

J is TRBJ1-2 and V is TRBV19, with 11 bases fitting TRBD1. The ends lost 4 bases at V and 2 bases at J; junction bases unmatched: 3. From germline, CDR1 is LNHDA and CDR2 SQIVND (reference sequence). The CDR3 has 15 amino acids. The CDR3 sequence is CASSTWDRGNYGYTF. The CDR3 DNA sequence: TGTGCCAGTAGTACTTGGGACAGGGGGAACTATGGCTACACCTTC.

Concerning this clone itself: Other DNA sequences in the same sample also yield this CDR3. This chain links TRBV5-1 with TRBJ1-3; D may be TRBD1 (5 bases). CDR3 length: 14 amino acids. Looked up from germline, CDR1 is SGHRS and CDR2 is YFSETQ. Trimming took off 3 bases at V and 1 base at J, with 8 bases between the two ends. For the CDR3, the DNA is TGCGCCAGCAGCTCGCAGGGATCTGGAAACACCATATATTTT. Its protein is CASSSQGSGNTIYF.